A selection of T cell receptor delta chains follows, all from one sample in a study of Vδ1+ human thymocytes. TCRdb reanalyzed the multiplex PCR reads using CATT. The repertoire includes tens of thousands of delta-chain clones, about 16% of them detected once, and 0.5% sits in the top ten. The sample comprised Vdelta1+ gamma-delta thymocytes from the thymus. These receptors all stem from a boy under two years old who had congenital heart surgery. Each CDR3 is given with its conserved first and last residue. D genes are given only for firm matches. Clone sizes are given selectively: once, few, many, or a class where the clone is expanded.

>.|TRDV1|few|TRDJ1
CALGDFHFSDKLIF
TGTGCTCTTGGGGACTTCCATTTTTCCGATAAACTCATCTTT
>.|TRDV1|.|TRDJ1
CALGDPPEADKLIF
TGTGCTCTTGGGGACCCGCCCGAAGCCGATAAACTCATCTTT
>TRDD3|TRDV1|.|TRDJ1
CALGEPPSYVLGDNTDKLIF
TGTGCTCTTGGGGAACCGCCTTCCTACGTACTGGGGGATAACACCGATAAACTCATCTTT
>TRDD3|TRDV1|few|TRDJ1
CALGAYWGINTDKLIF
TGTGCTCTTGGGGCATACTGGGGGATAAATACCGATAAACTCATCTTT
>.|TRDV2|few|TRDJ3
CACDYRGTEARQMFF
TGTGCCTGTGATTACCGGGGAACAGAGGCCCGACAGATGTTTTTC
>TRDD3|TRDV1|few|TRDJ1
CAFGADHYEHMRGYKYTDKLIF
TGTGCTTTTGGGGCCGACCACTACGAACATATGAGGGGATACAAGTACACCGATAAACTCATCTTT
>.|TRDV1|few|TRDJ1
CALGERSYLWGGTDKLIF
TGTGCTCTTGGGGAAAGGTCCTACCTCTGGGGGGGCACCGATAAACTCATCTTT
>.|TRDV1|few|TRDJ1
CALGETEKILLYSAAGVDKLIF
TGTGCTCTTGGGGAAACTGAGAAAATCCTTCTTTACTCGGCAGCGGGGGTCGATAAACTCATCTTT
>TRDD3|TRDV1|.|TRDJ1
CALGERVKYWGPKELIF
TGTGCTCTTGGGGAAAGGGTGAAATACTGGGGGCCTAAGGAACTCATCTTT
>TRDD3|TRDV1|.|TRDJ1
CALVSTLGDKGYTDKLIF
TGTGCTCTTGTGTCCACGCTGGGGGATAAGGGGTACACCGATAAACTCATCTTT
>TRDD2|TRDV1|.|TRDJ1
CALGEPPPSYPSWVQKYTDKLIF
TGTGCTCTTGGGGAACCGCCCCCTTCCTACCCGTCGTGGGTACAAAAGTACACCGATAAACTCATCTTT
>.|TRDV1|.|TRDJ1
CALGEPTTGSYTDKLIF
TGTGCTCTTGGGGAACCTACTACGGGATCCTACACCGATAAACTCATCTTT
>TRDD2|TRDV1|.|TRDJ2
CALGEPLTSYDTAQLFF
TGTGCTCTTGGGGAACCCCTGACTTCCTACGACACAGCACAACTCTTCTTT
>.|TRDV1|few|TRDJ1
CALGGPTRWIVSDKLIF
TGTGCTCTTGGGGGACCTACGAGGTGGATTGTTTCCGATAAACTCATCTTT
>.|TRDV1|.|TRDJ1
CALGEPQRDGADKLIF
TGTGCTCTTGGGGAACCGCAAAGGGATGGGGCCGATAAACTCATCTTT
>TRDD3|TRDV1|.|TRDJ1
CALGRVVLGDHTDKLIF
TGTGCTCTTGGAAGGGTTGTACTGGGGGACCACACCGATAAACTCATCTTT
>.|TRDV1|.|TRDJ1
CALGEAEGDTDKLIF
TGTGCTCTTGGGGAAGCTGAGGGGGACACCGATAAACTCATCTTT
>TRDD2|TRDV1|.|TRDJ1
CALGVAFLPAQFWRVPDYNKLIF
TGTGCTCTTGGCGTGGCCTTCCTCCCAGCCCAGTTCTGGAGAGTCCCCGATTATAATAAACTCATCTTT
>TRDD3|TRDV1|few|TRDJ1
CALGGSHTGGSDKLIF
TGTGCTCTTGGGGGTTCCCATACTGGGGGATCCGATAAACTCATCTTT
>TRDD3|TRDV1|few|TRDJ1
CALGELPKSLQYWGTDKLIF
TGTGCTCTTGGGGAACTTCCCAAATCCCTACAGTACTGGGGTACCGATAAACTCATCTTT
>TRDD3|TRDV1|once|TRDJ1
CALGEGVLVLYWGIRTTDKLIF
TGTGCTCTTGGGGAAGGCGTCCTAGTTCTATACTGGGGGATACGCACCACCGATAAACTCATCTTT
>.|TRDV1|.|TRDJ1
CALGDPVSIPPSYSRTDKLIF
TGTGCTCTTGGGGACCCTGTCTCCATTCCTCCCAGCTACTCCCGGACCGATAAACTCATCTTT